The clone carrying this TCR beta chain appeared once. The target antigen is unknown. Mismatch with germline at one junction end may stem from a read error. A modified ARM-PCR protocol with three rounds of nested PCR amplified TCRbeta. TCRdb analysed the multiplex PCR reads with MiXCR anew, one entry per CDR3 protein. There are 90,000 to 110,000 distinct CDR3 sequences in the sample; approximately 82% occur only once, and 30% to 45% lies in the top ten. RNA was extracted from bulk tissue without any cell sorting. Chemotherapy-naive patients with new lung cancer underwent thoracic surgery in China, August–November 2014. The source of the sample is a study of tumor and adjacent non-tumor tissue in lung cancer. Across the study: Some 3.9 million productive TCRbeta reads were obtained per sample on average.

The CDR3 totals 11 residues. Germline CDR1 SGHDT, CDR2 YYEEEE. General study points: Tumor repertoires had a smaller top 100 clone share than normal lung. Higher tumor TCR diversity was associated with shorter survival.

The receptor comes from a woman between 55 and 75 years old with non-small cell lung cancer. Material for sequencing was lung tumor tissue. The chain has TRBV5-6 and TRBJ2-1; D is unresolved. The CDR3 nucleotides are TGTACCAGCATCCGAAACAATGAGCAGTTCTTC. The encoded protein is CTSIRNNEQFF.